This T cell receptor (beta chain) was documented in a study of cytomegalovirus exposure and HLA in healthy donors. Study-wide results and caveats: Available immune exposure information was restricted to CMV serostatus only.

PCR involved 60 Vbeta and 13 Jbeta primers. Produced via immunoSEQ multiplex PCR; TCRdb's table is partial and in-frame only. The repertoire holds around 150,000 clones, approximately 80% seen once, with 7.4% in the top ten. About this clone itself: Its antigen is unidentified.

The CDR3 totals 15 residues. CDR1 is SGHDT and CDR2 is YYEEEE in the germline V gene. V shed 4 bases, J shed 0 bases, and the junction held 6 bases outside the gene matches. Sequencing input: PBMCs. This receptor was identified in a male donor in good health and CMV-seropositive. The chain uses TRBV5-6 and TRBJ1-1; 7 bases are a match to TRBD1. CDR3 region: CASSPDRRMNTEAFF. In DNA form, the CDR3 reads TGTGCCAGCAGCCCGGACAGGAGAATGAACACTGAAGCTTTCTTT. The whole variable domain, remainder taken from reference TRBV5-6 and TRBJ1-1, is DAGVTQSPTHLIKTRGQQVTLRCSPKSGHDTVSWYQQALGQGPQFIFQYYEEEERQRGNFPDRFSGHQFPNYSSELNVNALLLGDSALYLCASSPDRRMNTEAFFGQGTRLTVV.